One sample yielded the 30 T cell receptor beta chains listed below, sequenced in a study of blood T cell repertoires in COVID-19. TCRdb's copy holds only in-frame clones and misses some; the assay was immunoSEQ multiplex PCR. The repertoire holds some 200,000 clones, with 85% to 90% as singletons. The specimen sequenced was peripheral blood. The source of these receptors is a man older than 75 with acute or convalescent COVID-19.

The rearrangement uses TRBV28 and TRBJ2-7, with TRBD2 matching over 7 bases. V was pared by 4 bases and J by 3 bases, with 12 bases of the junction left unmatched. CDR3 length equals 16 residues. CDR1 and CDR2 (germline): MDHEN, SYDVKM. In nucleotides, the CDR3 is TGTGCCAGCAGTTCCCCTGGGGGAGGGCGGCTCTACGAGCAGTACTTC. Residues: CASSSPGGGRLYEQYF. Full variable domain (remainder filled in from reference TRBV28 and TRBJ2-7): DVKVTQSSRYLVKRTGEKVFLECVQDMDHENMFWYRQDPGLGLRLIYFSYDVKMKEKGDIPEGYSVSREKKERFSLILESASTNQTSMYLCASSSPGGGRLYEQYFGPGTRLTVT.

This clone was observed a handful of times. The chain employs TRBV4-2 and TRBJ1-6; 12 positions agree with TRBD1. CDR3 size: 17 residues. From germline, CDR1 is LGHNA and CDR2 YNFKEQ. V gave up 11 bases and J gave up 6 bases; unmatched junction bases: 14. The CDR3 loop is CASGTGGASGGNSPLHF. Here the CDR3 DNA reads TGTGCCTCCGGGACAGGGGGCGCGTCGGGGGGTAATTCACCCCTCCACTTT.

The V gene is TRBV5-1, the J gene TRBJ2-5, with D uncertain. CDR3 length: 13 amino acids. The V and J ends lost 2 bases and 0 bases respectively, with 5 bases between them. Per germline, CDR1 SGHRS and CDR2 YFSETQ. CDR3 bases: TGCGCCAGCAGCTTAACAGACCAAGAGACCCAGTACTTC. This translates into CASSLTDQETQYF.

The DNA of the CDR3 is TGTGCCAGCTCACAAACCGAGGGCACCGGGGAGCTGTTTTTT. Protein: CASSQTEGTGELFF. This chain uses TRBV18 with TRBJ2-2, with D tentatively TRBD2 (5 bases). V was pared by 4 bases and J by 4 bases, with 10 bases between. The CDR3 runs to 14 residues. The germline gives CDR1 KGHSH, CDR2 LQKENI.

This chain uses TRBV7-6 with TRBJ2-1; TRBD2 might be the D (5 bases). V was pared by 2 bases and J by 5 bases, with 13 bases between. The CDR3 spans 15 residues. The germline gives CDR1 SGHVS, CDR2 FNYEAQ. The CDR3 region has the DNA TGTGCCAGCAGCTTATCAGTCTCGGGAAACAATGAGCAGTTCTTC. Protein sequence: CASSLSVSGNNEQFF.

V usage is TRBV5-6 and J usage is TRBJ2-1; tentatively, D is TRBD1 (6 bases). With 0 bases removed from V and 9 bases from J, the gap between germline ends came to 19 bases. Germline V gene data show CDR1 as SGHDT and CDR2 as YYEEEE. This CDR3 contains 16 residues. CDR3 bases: TGTGCCAGCAGCTTGGGAGGAGCGGCCAGGGGCGGTGAGCAGTTCTTC. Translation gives CASSLGGAARGGEQFF.

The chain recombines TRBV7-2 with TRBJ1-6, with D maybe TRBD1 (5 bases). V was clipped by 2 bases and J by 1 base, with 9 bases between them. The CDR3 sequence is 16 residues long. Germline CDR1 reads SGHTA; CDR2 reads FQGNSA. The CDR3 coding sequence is TGTGCCAGCAGCTTATCCGGGGGATCCTATAATTCACCCCTCCACTTT. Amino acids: CASSLSGGSYNSPLHF.

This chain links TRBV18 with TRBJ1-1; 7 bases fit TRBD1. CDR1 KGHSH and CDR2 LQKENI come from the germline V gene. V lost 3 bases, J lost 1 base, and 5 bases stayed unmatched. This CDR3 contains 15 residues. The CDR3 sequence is CASSPGQNKNTEAFF. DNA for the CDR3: TGTGCCAGCTCACCGGGACAGAATAAGAACACTGAAGCTTTCTTT.

The CDR3 region has the DNA TGTGCCAGCAGCAGGGATGGGGAGACCCAGTACTTC. Amino acid sequence: CASSRDGETQYF. The chain joins TRBV28 to TRBJ2-5; the D gene is possibly TRBD1 (5 bases). CDR3 length equals 12 residues. Germline V CDR1 and CDR2: MDHEN, SYDVKM. V was pared by 6 bases and J by 5 bases, with 10 bases between. The full variable domain, completed using reference TRBV28 and TRBJ2-5, is DVKVTQSSRYLVKRTGEKVFLECVQDMDHENMFWYRQDPGLGLRLIYFSYDVKMKEKGDIPEGYSVSREKKERFSLILESASTNQTSMYLCASSRDGETQYFGPGTRLLVL.

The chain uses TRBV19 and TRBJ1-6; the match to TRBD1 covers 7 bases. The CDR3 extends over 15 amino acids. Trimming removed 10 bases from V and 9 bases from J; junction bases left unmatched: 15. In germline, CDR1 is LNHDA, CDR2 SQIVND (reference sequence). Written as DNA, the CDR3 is TGTGCCACCTCAGGGACAGTGGGCTTCTCTTCACCCCTCCACTTT. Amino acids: CATSGTVGFSSPLHF. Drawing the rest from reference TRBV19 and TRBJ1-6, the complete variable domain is DGGITQSPKYLFRKEGQNVTLSCEQNLNHDAMYWYRQDPGQGLRLIYYSQIVNDFQKGDIAEGYSVSREKKESFPLTVTSAQKNPTAFYLCATSGTVGFSSPLHFGNGTRLTVT.

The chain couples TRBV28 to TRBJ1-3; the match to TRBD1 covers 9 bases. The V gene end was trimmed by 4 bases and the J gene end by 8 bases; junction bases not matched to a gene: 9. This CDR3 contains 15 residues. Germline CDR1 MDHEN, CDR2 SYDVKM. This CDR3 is CASSSGQGKRDTIYF. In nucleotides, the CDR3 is TGTGCCAGCAGTTCCGGACAGGGGAAACGAGACACCATATATTTT.

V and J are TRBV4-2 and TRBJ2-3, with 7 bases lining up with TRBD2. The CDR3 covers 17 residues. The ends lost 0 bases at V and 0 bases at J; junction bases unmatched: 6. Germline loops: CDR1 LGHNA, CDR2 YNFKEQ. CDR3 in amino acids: CASSQDLGLDSTDTQYF. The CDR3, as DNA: TGTGCCAGCAGCCAAGATTTAGGACTAGACAGCACAGATACGCAGTATTTT.

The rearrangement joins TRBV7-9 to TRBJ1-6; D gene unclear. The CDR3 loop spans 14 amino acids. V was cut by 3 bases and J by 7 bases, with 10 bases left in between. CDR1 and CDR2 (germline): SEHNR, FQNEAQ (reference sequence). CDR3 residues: CASSFVGENSPLHF. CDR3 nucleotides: TGTGCCAGCAGCTTTGTCGGGGAGAATTCACCCCTCCACTTT.

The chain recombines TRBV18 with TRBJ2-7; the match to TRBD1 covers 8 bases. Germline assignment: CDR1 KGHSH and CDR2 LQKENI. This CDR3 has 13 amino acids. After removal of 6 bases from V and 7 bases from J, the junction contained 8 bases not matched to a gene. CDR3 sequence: CASSFDRGGEQYF. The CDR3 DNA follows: TGTGCCAGCTCTTTCGACAGGGGCGGAGAGCAGTACTTC.

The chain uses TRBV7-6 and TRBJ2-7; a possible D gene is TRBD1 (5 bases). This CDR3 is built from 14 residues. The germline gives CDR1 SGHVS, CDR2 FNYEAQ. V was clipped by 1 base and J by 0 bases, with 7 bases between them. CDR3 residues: CASSLVQASYEQYF. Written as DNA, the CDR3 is TGTGCCAGCAGCTTAGTACAGGCCTCCTACGAGCAGTACTTC.

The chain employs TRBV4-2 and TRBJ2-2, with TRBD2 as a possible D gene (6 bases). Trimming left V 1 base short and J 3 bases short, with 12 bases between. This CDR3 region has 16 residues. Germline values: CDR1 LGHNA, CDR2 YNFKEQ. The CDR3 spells CASSQASGTDTGELFF. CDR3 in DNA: TGTGCCAGCAGCCAAGCATCAGGGACTGACACCGGGGAGCTGTTTTTT.

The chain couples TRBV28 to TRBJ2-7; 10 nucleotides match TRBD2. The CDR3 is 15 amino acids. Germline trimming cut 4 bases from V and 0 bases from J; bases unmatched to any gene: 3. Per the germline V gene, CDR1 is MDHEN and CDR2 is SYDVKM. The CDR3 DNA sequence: TGTGCCAGCAGTTCCCCTAGCGGGAGCTCCTACGAGCAGTACTTC. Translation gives CASSSPSGSSYEQYF.

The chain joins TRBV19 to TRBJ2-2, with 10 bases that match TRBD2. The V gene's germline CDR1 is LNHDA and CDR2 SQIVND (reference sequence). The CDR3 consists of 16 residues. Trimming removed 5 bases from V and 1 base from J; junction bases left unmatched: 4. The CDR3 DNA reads TGTGCCAGTAGTGTTGGACTAGCGGTGAACACCGGGGAGCTGTTTTTT. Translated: CASSVGLAVNTGELFF. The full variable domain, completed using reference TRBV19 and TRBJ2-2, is DGGITQSPKYLFRKEGQNVTLSCEQNLNHDAMYWYRQDPGQGLRLIYYSQIVNDFQKGDIAEGYSVSREKKESFPLTVTSAQKNPTAFYLCASSVGLAVNTGELFFGEGSRLTVL.

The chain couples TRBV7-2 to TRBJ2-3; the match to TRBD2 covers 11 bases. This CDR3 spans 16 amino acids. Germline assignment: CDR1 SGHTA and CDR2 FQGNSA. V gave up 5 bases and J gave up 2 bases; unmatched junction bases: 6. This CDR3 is CASSLSGRGLTDTQYF. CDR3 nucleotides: TGTGCCAGCAGCCTTAGCGGGAGGGGTCTCACAGATACGCAGTATTTT.

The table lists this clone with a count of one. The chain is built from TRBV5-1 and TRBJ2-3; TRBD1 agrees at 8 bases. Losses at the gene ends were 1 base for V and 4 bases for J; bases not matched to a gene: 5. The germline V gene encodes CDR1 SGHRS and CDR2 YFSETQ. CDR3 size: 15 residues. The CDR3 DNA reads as TGCGCCAGCAGCTTGCAGGGGGCTGTAGCAGATACGCAGTATTTT. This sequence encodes CASSLQGAVADTQYF.

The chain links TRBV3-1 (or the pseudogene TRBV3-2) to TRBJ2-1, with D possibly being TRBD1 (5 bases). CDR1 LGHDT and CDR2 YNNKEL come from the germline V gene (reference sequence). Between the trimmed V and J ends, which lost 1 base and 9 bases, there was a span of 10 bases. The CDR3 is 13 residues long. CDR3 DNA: TGTGCCAGCAGCCAAGCGTCAAGGGGTGAGCAGTTCTTC. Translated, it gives CASSQASRGEQFF.

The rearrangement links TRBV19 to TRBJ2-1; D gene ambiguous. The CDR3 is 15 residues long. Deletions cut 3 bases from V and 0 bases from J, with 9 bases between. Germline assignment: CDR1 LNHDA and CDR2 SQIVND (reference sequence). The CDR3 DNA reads TGTGCCAGTAGTATCTCGGTGAGCTCCTACAATGAGCAGTTCTTC. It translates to CASSISVSSYNEQFF.

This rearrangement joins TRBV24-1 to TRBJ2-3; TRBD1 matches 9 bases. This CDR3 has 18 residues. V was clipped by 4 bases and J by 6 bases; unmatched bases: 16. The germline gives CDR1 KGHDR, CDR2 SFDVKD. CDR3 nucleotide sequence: TGTGCCACCAGTGACCCCAACCGGGACAGGGCCCGCCAGGATACGCAGTATTTT. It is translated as CATSDPNRDRARQDTQYF.

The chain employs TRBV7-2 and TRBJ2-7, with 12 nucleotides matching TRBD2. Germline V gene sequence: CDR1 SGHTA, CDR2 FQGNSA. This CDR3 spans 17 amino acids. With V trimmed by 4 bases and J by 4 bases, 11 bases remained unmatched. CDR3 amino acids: CASSSRSSGRALYEQYF. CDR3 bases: TGTGCCAGCAGCTCAAGATCTAGCGGGAGGGCTCTATACGAGCAGTACTTC.

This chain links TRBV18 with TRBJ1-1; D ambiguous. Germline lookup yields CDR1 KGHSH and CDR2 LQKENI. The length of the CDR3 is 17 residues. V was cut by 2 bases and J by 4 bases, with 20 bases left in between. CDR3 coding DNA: TGTGCCAGCTCACCAGGCGGGAGTAATGTTTTAGGCACTGAAGCTTTCTTT. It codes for CASSPGGSNVLGTEAFF.

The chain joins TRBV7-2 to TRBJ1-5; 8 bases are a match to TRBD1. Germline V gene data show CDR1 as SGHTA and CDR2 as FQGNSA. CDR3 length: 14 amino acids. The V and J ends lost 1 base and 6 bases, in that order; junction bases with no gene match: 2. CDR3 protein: CASSLETGVQPQHF. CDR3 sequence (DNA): TGTGCCAGCAGCTTAGAGACAGGGGTTCAGCCCCAGCATTTT. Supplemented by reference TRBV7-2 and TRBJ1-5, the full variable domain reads GAGVSQSPSNKVTEKGKDVELRCDPISGHTALYWYRQSLGQGLEFLIYFQGNSAPDKSGLPSDRFSAERTGGSVSTLTIQRTQQEDSAVYLCASSLETGVQPQHFGDGTRLSIL.

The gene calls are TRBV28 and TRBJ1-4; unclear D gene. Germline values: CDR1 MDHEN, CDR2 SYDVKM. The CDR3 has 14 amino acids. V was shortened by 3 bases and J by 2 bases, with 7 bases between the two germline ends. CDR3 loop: CASSFPTTNEKLFF. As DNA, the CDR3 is TGTGCCAGCAGTTTCCCTACCACTAATGAAAAACTGTTTTTT.

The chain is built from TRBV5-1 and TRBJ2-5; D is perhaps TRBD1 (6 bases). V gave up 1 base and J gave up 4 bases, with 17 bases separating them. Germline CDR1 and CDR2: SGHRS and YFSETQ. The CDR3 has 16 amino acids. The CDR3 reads CASSLSGQGLGETQYF. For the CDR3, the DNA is TGCGCCAGCAGCTTGTCTGGGCAGGGGCTGGGAGAGACCCAGTACTTC.

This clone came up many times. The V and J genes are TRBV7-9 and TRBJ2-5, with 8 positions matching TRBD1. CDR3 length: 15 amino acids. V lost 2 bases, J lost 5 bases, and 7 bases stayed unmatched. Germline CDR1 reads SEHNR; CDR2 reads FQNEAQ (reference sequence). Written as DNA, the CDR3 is TGTGCCAGCAGCTTACAGGGGGCCTTACGGGAGACCCAGTACTTC. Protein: CASSLQGALRETQYF.

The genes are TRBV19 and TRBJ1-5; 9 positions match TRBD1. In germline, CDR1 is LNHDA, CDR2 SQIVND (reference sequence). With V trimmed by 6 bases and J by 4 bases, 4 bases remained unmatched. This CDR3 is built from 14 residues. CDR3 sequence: CASSGQGWNQPQHF. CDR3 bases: TGTGCCAGTAGCGGACAGGGGTGGAATCAGCCCCAGCATTTT.